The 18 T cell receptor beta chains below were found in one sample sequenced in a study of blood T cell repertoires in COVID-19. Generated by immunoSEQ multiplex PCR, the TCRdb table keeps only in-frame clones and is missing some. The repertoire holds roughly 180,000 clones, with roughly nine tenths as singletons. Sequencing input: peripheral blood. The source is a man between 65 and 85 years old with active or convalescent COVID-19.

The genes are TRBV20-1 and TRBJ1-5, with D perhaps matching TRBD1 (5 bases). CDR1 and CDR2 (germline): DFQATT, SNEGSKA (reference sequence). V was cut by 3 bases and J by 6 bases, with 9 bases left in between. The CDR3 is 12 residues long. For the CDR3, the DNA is TGCAGTGCTAGTCAGGGAACTCAGCCCCAGCATTTT. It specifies CSASQGTQPQHF.

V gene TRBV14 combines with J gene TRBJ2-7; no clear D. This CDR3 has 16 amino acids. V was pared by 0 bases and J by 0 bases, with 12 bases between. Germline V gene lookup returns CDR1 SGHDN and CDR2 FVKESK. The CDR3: CASSQDLRGGSYEQYF. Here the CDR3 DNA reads TGTGCCAGCAGCCAAGATCTCCGAGGCGGCTCCTACGAGCAGTACTTC.

CDR3 residues: CASSHSDSWPNEKLFF. As DNA, the CDR3 is TGTGCCAGCAGCCACTCGGACAGCTGGCCTAATGAAAAACTGTTTTTT. This chain connects TRBV14 to TRBJ1-4; weak D call: TRBD1 (6 bases). With 3 bases removed from V and 3 bases from J, the gap between germline ends came to 14 bases. CDR1 and CDR2 from the germline V gene are SGHDN and FVKESK. This CDR3 region has 16 residues.

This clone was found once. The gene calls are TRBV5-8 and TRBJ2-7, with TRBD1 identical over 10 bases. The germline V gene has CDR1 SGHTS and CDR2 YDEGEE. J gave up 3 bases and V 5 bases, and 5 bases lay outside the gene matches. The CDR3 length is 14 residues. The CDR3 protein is CASRRGTGVYEQYF. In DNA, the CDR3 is TGTGCCAGCAGGCGGGGGACAGGGGTCTACGAGCAGTACTTC.

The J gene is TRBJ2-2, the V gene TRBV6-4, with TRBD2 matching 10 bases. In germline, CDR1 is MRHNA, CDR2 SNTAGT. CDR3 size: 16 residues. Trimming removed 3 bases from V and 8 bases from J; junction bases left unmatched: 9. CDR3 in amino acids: CASSEEAGGPEGELFF. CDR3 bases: TGTGCCAGCAGTGAAGAAGCGGGGGGGCCTGAAGGGGAGCTGTTTTTT.

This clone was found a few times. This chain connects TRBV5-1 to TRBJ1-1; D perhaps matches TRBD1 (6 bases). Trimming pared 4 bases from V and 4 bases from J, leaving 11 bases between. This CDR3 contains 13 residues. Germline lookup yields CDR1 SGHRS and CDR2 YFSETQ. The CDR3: CASSLQGFTEAFF. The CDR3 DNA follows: TGCGCCAGCAGCCTACAGGGTTTCACTGAAGCTTTCTTT.

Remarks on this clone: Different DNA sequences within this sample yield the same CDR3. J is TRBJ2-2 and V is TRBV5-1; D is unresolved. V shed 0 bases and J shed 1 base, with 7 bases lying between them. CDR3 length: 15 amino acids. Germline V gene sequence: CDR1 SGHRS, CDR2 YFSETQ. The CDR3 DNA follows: TGCGCCAGCAGCTTGGGGTCAGGGAACACCGGGGAGCTGTTTTTT. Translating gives CASSLGSGNTGELFF.

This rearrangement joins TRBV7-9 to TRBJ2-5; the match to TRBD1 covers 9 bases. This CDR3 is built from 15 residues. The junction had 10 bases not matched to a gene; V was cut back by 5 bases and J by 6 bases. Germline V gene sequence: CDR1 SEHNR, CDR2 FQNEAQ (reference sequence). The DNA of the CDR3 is TGTGCCAGCAGCACCTTAACAGGGGGCGACAAGACCCAGTACTTC. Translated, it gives CASSTLTGGDKTQYF.

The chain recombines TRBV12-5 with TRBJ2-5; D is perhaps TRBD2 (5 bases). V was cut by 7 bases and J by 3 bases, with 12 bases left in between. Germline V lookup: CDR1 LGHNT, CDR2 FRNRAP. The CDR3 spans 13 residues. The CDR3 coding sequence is TGTGCTAGTGCCCCAAGCGGAAAAGAGACCCAGTACTTC. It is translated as CASAPSGKETQYF.

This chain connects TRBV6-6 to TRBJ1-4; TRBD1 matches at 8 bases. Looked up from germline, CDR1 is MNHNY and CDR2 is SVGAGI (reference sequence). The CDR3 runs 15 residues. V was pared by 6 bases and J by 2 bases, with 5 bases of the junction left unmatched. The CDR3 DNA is TGTGCCAGCAGAGACCCAGGGGGCACTAATGAAAAACTGTTTTTT. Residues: CASRDPGGTNEKLFF.

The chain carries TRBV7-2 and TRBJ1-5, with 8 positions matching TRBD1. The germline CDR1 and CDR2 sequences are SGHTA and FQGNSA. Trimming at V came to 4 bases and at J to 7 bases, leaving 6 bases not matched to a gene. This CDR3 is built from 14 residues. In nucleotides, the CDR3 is TGTGCCAGCAGCTCAACAGGGGGAGTACAGCCCCAGCATTTT. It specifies CASSSTGGVQPQHF.

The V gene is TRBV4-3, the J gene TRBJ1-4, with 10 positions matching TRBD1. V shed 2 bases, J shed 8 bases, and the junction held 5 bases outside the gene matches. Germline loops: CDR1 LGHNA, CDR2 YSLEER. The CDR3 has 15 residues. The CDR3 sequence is CASSQRDRGGEKLFF. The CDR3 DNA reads TGCGCCAGCAGCCAAAGGGACAGGGGAGGCGAAAAACTGTTTTTT.

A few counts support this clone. The CDR3 bases are TGTGCCAGCAGTTTTCAGGGAATTTGGGATACGCAGTATTTT. The encoded protein is CASSFQGIWDTQYF. The chain joins TRBV6-2 or TRBV6-3 to TRBJ2-3; D is perhaps TRBD1 (5 bases). Germline CDR1 is MNHEY and CDR2 is SVGEGT. V was cut by 4 bases and J by 6 bases, with 14 bases left in between. The CDR3 loop spans 14 amino acids.

The chain's CDR3 is CASSLGGTPNTEAFF. In DNA form, the CDR3 reads TGTGCCAGCAGCCTCGGGGGGACCCCAAACACTGAAGCTTTCTTT. This rearrangement joins TRBV7-9 to TRBJ1-1, with a possible D match to TRBD1 (5 bases). This CDR3 has 15 amino acids. Trimming stripped 5 bases from V and 2 bases from J, with 15 bases between. From germline, CDR1 is SEHNR and CDR2 FQNEAQ (reference sequence). Combining the CDR3 with reference TRBV7-9 and TRBJ1-1 gives the whole variable domain DTGVSQNPRHKITKRGQNVTFRCDPISEHNRLYWYRQTLGQGPEFLTYFQNEAQLEKSRLLSDRFSAERPKGSFSTLEIQRTEQGDSAMYLCASSLGGTPNTEAFFGQGTRLTVV.

CDR3 amino acids: CASSRDRDVEQFF. DNA of the CDR3: TGTGCCAGCAGCCGGGACAGGGATGTTGAGCAGTTCTTC. This sequence joins TRBV6-5 and TRBJ2-1; TRBD1 matches 9 bases. The CDR3 loop spans 13 amino acids. J gave up 9 bases and V 6 bases, and 6 bases lay outside the gene matches. CDR1 and CDR2 (germline): MNHEY, SVGAGI.

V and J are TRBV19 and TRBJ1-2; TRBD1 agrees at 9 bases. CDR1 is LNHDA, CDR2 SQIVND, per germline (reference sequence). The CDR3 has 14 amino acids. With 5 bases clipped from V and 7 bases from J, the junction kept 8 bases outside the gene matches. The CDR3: CASSDTGGLVGYTF. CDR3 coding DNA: TGTGCCAGTAGTGATACAGGGGGCTTGGTTGGCTACACCTTC.

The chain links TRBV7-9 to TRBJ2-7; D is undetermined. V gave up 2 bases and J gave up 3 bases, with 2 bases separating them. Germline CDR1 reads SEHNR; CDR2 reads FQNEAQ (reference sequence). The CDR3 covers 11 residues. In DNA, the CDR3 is TGTGCCAGCAGCTTACACTACGAGCAGTACTTC. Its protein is CASSLHYEQYF.

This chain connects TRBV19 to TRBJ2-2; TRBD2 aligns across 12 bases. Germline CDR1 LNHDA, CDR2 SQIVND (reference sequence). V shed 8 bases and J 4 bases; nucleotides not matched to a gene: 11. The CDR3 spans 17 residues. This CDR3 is CASSILAGGRGTGELFF. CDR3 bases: TGTGCCAGTTCGATACTAGCGGGGGGAAGGGGCACCGGGGAGCTGTTTTTT. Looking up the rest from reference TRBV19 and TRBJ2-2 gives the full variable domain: DGGITQSPKYLFRKEGQNVTLSCEQNLNHDAMYWYRQDPGQGLRLIYYSQIVNDFQKGDIAEGYSVSREKKESFPLTVTSAQKNPTAFYLCASSILAGGRGTGELFFGEGSRLTVL.